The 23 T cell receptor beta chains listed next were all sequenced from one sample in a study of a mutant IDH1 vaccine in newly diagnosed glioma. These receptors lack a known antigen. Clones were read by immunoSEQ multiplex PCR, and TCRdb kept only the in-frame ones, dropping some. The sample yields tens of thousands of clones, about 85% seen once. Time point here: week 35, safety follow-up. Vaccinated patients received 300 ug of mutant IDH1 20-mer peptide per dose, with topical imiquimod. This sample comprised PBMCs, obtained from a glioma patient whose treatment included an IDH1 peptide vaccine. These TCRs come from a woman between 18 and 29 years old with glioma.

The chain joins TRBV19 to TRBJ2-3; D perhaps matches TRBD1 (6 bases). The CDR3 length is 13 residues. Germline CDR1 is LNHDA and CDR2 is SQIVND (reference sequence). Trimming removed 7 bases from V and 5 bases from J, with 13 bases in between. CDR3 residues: CASTGEVRDTQYF. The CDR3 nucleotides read TGTGCCAGTACAGGGGAAGTGAGAGATACGCAGTATTTT.

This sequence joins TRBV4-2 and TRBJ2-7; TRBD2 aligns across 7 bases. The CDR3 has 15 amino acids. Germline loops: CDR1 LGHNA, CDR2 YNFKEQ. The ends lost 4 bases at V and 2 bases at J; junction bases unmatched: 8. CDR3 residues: CASSPWGGPTYEQYF. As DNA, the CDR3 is TGTGCCAGCAGCCCTTGGGGGGGTCCGACCTACGAGCAGTACTTC.

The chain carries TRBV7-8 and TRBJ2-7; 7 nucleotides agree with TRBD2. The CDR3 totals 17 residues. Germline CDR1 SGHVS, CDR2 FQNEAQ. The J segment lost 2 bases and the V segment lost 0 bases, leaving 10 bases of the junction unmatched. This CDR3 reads CASSLAGGPGNAYEQYF. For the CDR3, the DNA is TGTGCCAGCAGCTTAGCGGGAGGGCCTGGAAACGCCTACGAGCAGTACTTC.

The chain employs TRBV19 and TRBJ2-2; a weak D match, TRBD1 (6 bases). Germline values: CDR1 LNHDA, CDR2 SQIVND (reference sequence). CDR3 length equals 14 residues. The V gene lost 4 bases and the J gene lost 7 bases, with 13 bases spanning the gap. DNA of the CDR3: TGTGCCAGTAGTACTACGACCAGGGGCGGGGAGCTGTTTTTT. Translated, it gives CASSTTTRGGELFF. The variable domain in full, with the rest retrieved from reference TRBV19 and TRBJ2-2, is DGGITQSPKYLFRKEGQNVTLSCEQNLNHDAMYWYRQDPGQGLRLIYYSQIVNDFQKGDIAEGYSVSREKKESFPLTVTSAQKNPTAFYLCASSTTTRGGELFFGEGSRLTVL.

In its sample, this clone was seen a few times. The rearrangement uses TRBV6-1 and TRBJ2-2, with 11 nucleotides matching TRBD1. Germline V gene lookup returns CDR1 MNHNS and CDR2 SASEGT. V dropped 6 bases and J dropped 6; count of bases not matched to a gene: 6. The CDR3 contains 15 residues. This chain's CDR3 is CASRLSGQGAGELFF. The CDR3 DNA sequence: TGTGCCAGCAGGCTATCGGGACAGGGGGCCGGGGAGCTGTTTTTT.

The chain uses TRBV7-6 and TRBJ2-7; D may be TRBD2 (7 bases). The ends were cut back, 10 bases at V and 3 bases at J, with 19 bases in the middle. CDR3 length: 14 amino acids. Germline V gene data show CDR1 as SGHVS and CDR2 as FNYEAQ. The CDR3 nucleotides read TGTGCCACCAGGGTAGGGGGGGGCCACTACGAGCAGTACTTC. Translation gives CATRVGGGHYEQYF.

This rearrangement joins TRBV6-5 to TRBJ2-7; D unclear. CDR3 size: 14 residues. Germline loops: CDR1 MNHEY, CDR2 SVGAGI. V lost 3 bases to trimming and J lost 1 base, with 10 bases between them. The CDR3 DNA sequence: TGTGCCAGCAGTTATATCCCATATTCCTACGAGCAGTACTTC. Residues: CASSYIPYSYEQYF.

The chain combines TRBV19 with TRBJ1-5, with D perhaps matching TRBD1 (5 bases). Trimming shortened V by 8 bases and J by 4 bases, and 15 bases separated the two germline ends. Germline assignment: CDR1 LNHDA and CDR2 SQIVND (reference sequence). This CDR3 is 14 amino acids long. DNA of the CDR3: TGTGCCAGTGAGGGACCGGGGTTTAATCAGCCCCAGCATTTT. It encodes CASEGPGFNQPQHF.

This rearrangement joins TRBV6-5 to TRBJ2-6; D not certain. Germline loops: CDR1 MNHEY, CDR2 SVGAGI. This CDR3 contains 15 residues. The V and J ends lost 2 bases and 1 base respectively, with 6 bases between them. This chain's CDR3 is CASSYVWSGANVLTF. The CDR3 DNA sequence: TGTGCCAGCAGTTACGTATGGTCTGGGGCCAACGTCCTGACTTTC.

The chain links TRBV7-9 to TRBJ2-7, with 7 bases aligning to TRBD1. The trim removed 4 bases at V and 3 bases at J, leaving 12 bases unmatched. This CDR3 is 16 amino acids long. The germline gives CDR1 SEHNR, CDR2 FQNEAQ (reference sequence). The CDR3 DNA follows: TGTGCCAGCAGCTCCCCCGGGACAGAGAACCACTACGAGCAGTACTTC. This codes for CASSSPGTENHYEQYF.

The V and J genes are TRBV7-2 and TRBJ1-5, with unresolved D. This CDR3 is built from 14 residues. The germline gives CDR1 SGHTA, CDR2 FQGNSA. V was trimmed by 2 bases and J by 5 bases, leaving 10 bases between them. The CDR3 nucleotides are TGTGCCAGCAGCTTAATGACCGCAGATCAGCCCCAGCATTTT. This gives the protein CASSLMTADQPQHF. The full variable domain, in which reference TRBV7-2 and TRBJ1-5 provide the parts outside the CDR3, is GAGVSQSPSNKVTEKGKDVELRCDPISGHTALYWYRQSLGQGLEFLIYFQGNSAPDKSGLPSDRFSAERTGGSVSTLTIQRTQQEDSAVYLCASSLMTADQPQHFGDGTRLSIL.

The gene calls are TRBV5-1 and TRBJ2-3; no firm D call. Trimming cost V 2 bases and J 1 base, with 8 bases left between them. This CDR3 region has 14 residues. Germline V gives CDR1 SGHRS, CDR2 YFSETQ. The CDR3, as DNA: TGCGCCAGCAGCTTTGCCGTGGGCACAGATACGCAGTATTTT. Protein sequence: CASSFAVGTDTQYF.

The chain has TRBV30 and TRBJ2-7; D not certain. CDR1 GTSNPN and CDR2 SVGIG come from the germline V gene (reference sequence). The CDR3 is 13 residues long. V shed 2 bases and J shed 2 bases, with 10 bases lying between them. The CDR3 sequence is CAWSPGPTYEQYF. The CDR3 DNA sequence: TGTGCCTGGAGTCCCGGGCCAACCTACGAGCAGTACTTC.

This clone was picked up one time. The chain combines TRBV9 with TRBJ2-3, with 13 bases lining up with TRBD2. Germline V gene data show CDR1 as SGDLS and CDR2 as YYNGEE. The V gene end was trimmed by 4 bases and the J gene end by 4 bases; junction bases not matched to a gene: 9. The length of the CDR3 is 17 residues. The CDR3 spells CASSFIPGLAGSDTQYF. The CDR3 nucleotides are TGTGCCAGCAGCTTCATACCGGGACTAGCGGGATCAGATACGCAGTATTTT.

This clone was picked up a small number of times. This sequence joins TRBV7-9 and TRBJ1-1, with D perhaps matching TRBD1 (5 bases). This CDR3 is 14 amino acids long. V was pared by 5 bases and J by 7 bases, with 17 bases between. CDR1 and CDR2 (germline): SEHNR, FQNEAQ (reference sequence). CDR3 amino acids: CASSATVVTSEAFF. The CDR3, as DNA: TGTGCCAGCAGCGCGACAGTCGTGACTAGTGAAGCTTTCTTT.

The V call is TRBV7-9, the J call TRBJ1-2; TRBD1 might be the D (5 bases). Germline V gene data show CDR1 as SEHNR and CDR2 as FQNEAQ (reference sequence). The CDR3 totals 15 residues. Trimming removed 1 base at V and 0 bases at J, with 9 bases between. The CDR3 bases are TGTGCCAGCAGCTTAGTCGGGGGAGCTAACTATGGCTACACCTTC. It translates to CASSLVGGANYGYTF.

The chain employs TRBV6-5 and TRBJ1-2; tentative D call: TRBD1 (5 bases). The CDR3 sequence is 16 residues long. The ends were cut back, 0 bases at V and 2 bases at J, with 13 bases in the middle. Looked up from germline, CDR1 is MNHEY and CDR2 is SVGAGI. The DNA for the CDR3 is TGTGCCAGCAGTTACTCGACAGCCAGGCAAAACTATGGCTACACCTTC. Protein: CASSYSTARQNYGYTF.

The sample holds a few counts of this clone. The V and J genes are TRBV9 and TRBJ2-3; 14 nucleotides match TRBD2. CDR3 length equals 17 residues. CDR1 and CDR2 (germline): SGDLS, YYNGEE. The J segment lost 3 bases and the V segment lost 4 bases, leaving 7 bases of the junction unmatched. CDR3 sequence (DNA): TGTGCCAGCAGCTTAGGACTAGCGGGGGGTAGGACAGATACGCAGTATTTT. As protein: CASSLGLAGGRTDTQYF.

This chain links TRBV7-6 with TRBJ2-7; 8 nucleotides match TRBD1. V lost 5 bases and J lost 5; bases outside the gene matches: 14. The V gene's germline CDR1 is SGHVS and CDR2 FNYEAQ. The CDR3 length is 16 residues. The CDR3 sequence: CASSPQVGRGPHEQYF. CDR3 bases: TGTGCCAGCAGCCCCCAGGTTGGCAGGGGGCCCCACGAGCAGTACTTC. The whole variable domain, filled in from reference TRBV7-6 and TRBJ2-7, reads GAGVSQSPRYKVTKRGQDVALRCDPISGHVSLYWYRQALGQGPEFLTYFNYEAQQDKSGLPNDRFSAERPEGSISTLTIQRTEQRDSAMYRCASSPQVGRGPHEQYFGPGTRLTVT.

The CDR3 loop is CASGSGGGADTQYF. DNA of the CDR3: TGTGCCAGCGGTAGCGGGGGAGGTGCAGATACGCAGTATTTT. The genes are TRBV6-4 and TRBJ2-3; TRBD2 matches 9 bases. Trimming cost V 8 bases and J 4 bases; bases outside gene matches: 7. Germline V CDR1 and CDR2: MRHNA, SNTAGT. The CDR3 runs to 14 residues.

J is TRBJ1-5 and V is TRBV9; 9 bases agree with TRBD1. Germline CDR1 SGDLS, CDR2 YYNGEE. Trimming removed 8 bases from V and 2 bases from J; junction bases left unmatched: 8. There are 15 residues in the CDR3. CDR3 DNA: TGTGCCAGTGGTTTCGGGACAGGGCGCAATCAGCCCCAGCATTTT. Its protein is CASGFGTGRNQPQHF. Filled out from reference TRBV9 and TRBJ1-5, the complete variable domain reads DSGVTQTPKHLITATGQRVTLRCSPRSGDLSVYWYQQSLDQGLQFLIQYYNGEERAKGNILERFSAQQFPDLHSELNLSSLELGDSALYFCASGFGTGRNQPQHFGDGTRLSIL.

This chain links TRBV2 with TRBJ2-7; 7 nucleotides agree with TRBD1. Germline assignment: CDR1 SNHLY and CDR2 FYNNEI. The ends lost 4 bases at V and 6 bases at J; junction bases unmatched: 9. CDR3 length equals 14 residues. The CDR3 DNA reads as TGTGCCAGCAGTGTTTACAGGGGAGAGAGCGAGCAGTACTTC. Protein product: CASSVYRGESEQYF.

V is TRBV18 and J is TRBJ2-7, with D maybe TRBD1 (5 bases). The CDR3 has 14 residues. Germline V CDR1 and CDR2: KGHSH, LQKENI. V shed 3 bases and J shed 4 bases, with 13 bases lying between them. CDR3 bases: TGTGCCAGCTCACCTCAGGGTAGTCTTTACGAGCAGTACTTC. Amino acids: CASSPQGSLYEQYF.